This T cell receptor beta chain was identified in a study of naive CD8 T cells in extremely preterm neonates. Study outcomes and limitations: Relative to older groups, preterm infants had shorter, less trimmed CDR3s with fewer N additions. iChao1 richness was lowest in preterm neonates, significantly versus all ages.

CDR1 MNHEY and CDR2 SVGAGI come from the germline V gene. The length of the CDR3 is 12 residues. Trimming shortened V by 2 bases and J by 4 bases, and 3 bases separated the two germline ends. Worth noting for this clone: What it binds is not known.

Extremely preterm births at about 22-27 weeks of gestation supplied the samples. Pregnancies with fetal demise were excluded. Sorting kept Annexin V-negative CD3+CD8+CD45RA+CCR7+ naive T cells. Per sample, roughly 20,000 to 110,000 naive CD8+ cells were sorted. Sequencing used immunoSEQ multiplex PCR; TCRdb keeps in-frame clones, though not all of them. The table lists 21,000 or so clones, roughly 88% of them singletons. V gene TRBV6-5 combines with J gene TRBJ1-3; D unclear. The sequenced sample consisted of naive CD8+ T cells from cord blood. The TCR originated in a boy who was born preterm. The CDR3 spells CASSYGGNTIYF. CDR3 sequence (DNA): TGTGCCAGCAGTTACGGGGGAAACACCATATATTTT.